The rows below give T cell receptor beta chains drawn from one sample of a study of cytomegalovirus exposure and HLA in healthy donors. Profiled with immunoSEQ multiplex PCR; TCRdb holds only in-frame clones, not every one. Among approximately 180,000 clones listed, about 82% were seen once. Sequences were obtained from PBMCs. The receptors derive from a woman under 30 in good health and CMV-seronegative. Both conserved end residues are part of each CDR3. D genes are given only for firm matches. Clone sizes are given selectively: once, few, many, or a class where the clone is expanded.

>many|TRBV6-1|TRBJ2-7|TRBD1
CASRRDRAYEQYF
TGTGCCAGCAGGCGGGACAGGGCCTACGAGCAGTACTTC
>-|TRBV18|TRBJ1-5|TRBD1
CASSPKGGQGGQPQHF
TGTGCCAGCTCACCAAAAGGGGGACAGGGTGGCCAGCCCCAGCATTTT
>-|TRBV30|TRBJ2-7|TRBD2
CARSGPAGQYF
TGTGCCCGAAGTGGGCCAGCGGGACAGTACTTC
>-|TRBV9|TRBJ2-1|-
CASSADADSRREQFF
TGTGCCAGCAGCGCCGACGCGGACTCCCGGCGGGAGCAGTTCTTC
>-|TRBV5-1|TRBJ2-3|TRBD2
CASRGGITDTQYF
TGCGCCAGCAGGGGGGGGATCACAGATACGCAGTATTTT
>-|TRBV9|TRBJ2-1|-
CASSVRDIEQFF
TGTGCCAGCAGCGTAAGGGACATCGAGCAGTTCTTC
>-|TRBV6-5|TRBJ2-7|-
CASNPPQGTYEQYF
TGTGCCAGCAATCCCCCCCAGGGAACCTACGAGCAGTACTTC
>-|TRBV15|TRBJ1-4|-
CATSYRAATNEKLFF
TGTGCCACCAGTTACAGGGCCGCAACTAATGAAAAACTGTTTTTT
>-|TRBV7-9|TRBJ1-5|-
CASSDKDSLNQPQHF
TGTGCCAGCAGCGATAAGGACAGCTTGAATCAGCCCCAGCATTTT
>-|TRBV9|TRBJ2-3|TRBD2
CASSVERGSTDTQYF
TGTGCCAGCAGCGTAGAGCGGGGTAGCACAGATACGCAGTATTTT
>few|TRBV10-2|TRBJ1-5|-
CASSESTLTEPQHF
TGCGCCAGCAGTGAGTCGACTCTGACAGAGCCCCAGCATTTT
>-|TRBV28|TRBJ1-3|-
CASSKAPLSGNTIYF
TGTGCCAGCAGTAAAGCACCACTCTCTGGAAACACCATATATTTT
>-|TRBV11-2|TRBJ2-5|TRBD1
CASSRGQEETQYF
TGTGCCAGCAGCCGTGGACAGGAAGAGACCCAGTACTTC
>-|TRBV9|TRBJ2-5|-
CASSVSSGETQYF
TGTGCCAGCAGCGTAAGTAGCGGAGAGACCCAGTACTTC
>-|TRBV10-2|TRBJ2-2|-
CASSDGLLIANTGELFF
TGCGCCAGCAGTGACGGTCTTTTAATCGCGAACACCGGGGAGCTGTTTTTT
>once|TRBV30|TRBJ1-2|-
CAWTSDRTPARGYTF
TGTGCCTGGACCTCTGACAGGACCCCTGCGCGTGGCTACACCTTC
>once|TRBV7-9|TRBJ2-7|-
CASSREGGYEQYF
TGTGCCAGCAGCCGAGAAGGGGGCTACGAGCAGTACTTC
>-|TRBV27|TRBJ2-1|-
CASSLSATLYNEQFF
TGTGCCAGCAGTTTATCGGCGACTCTCTACAATGAGCAGTTCTTC
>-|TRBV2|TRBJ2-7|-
CASIKSGGSRGYEQYF
TGTGCCAGTATTAAATCTGGAGGTAGTCGTGGCTACGAGCAGTACTTC
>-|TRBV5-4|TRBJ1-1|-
CASSSYTPNTEAFF
TGTGCCAGCAGCTCTTATACACCGAACACTGAAGCTTTCTTT
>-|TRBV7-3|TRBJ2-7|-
CASSLEGGAGYEQYF
TGTGCCAGCAGCTTAGAAGGGGGGGCCGGCTACGAGCAGTACTTC
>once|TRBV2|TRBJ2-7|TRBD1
CASRSTGVSYEQYF
TGTGCCAGCAGGTCTACAGGGGTTTCCTACGAGCAGTACTTC
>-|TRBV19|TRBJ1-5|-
CASSVTDSSNQPQHF
TGTGCCAGTAGTGTTACGGACAGTTCCAATCAGCCCCAGCATTTT
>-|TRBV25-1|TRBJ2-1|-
CASSGGGVYNEQFF
TGTGCCAGCAGTGGAGGAGGAGTTTACAATGAGCAGTTCTTC
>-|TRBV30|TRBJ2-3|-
CAWSVRGADTQYF
TGTGCCTGGAGTGTACGCGGTGCAGATACGCAGTATTTT
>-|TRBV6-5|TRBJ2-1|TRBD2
CASSSRLAGIFNEQFF
TGTGCCAGCAGTTCCCGACTAGCGGGGATATTCAATGAGCAGTTCTTC
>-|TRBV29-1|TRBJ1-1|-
CSVAGQKATEAFF
TGCAGCGTAGCTGGACAGAAGGCCACTGAAGCTTTCTTT
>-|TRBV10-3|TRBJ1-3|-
CAIRGQLGNTIYF
TGTGCCATCAGGGGACAACTTGGAAACACCATATATTTT
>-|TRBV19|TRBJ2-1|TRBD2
CASSIAGLAEYNEQFF
TGTGCCAGTAGTATAGCAGGACTAGCGGAATACAATGAGCAGTTCTTC
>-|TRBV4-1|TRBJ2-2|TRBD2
CASSQPGLTNTGELFF
TGCGCCAGCAGCCAACCGGGACTAACGAACACCGGGGAGCTGTTTTTT
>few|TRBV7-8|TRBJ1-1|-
CASSLNSQEKMNTEAFF
TGTGCCAGCAGCTTAAATTCACAGGAGAAAATGAACACTGAAGCTTTCTTT
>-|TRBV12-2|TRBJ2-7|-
CASRLGKTGYEQYF
TGTGCAAGTCGCTTAGGAAAGACAGGGTACGAGCAGTACTTC
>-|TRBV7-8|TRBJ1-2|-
CASSLGAGYTF
TGTGCCAGCAGCTTGGGGGCTGGCTACACCTTC
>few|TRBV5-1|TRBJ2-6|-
CASSGSRDSGANVLTF
TGCGCCAGCAGCGGCTCCAGGGACTCTGGGGCCAACGTCCTGACTTTC
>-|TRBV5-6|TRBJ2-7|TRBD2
CASTLAGVLEQYF
TGTGCCAGCACTCTAGCGGGAGTCCTCGAGCAGTACTTC
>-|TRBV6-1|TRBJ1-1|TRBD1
CAGTGNTEAFF
TGTGCCGGGACAGGGAACACTGAAGCTTTCTTT
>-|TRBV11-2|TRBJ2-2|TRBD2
CASRALRGGSTGELFF
TGTGCCAGCAGAGCTCTACGGGGGGGGAGCACCGGGGAGCTGTTTTTT
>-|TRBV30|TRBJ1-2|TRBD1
CAWSARTGTEISNYGYTF
TGTGCCTGGAGTGCCCGCACCGGGACAGAAATTTCTAACTATGGCTACACCTTC
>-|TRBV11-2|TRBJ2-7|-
CASSLLKGLSYEQYF
TGTGCCAGCAGCCTACTCAAGGGACTTTCCTACGAGCAGTACTTC
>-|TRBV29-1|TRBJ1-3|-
CSVEYREGNTIYF
TGCAGCGTTGAGTACAGGGAGGGGAACACCATATATTTT
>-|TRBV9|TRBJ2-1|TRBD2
CASSVGTTNEQFF
TGTGCCAGCAGCGTCGGGACTACAAATGAGCAGTTCTTC
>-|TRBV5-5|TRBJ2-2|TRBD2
CASSSSGRATGELFF
TGTGCCAGCAGCTCTAGCGGGAGGGCCACCGGGGAGCTGTTTTTT
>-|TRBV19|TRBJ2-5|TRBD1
CASSSRDRGIQYF
TGTGCCAGTAGTAGCCGGGACAGGGGGATCCAGTACTTC
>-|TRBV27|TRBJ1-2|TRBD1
CATLGQEPYGYTF
TGTGCCACTCTGGGACAGGAACCGTACGGCTACACCTTC
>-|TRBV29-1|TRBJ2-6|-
CSVDPPGTGANVLTF
TGCAGCGTTGACCCGCCAGGGACTGGGGCCAACGTCCTGACTTTC
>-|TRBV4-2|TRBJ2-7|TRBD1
CASSQEATGFYEQYF
TGTGCCAGCAGCCAAGAGGCGACAGGGTTCTACGAGCAGTACTTC
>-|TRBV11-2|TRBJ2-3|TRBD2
CASTSTLLSGGPADTQYF
TGTGCCAGCACCTCGACCCTACTGTCGGGAGGGCCGGCAGATACGCAGTATTTT
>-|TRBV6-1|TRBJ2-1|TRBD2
CASWASGGFNEQFF
TGTGCCAGCTGGGCTAGCGGGGGGTTCAATGAGCAGTTCTTC
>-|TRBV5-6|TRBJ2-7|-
CASSLAGLAYYEQYF
TGTGCCAGCAGCTTGGCCGGCCTAGCCTACTACGAGCAGTACTTC